What follows is one TCR beta chain and its context. Its antigen is unknown. No qualities accompany the bases; no much larger clone lies one base away. The germline V gene sets CDR1 to LGHNT and CDR2 to FRNRAP. The CDR3 covers 14 residues, taking in both the cysteine and the phenylalanine. The DNA shown is the 42-base CDR3, in frame from base 1. A distance of 14 bases separates the germline ends of V and J, which lose 2 bases and 7 bases respectively. This record comes from a study of T cells in Graves' hyperthyroidism and ophthalmopathy (dated by TCRdb to the late 2010s). In the study overall: To identify distinguishing TCR V-J signatures, a discovery cohort of about a hundred patients was used, comprising 40 to 45 with Graves' ophthalmopathy and some 60 with stable Graves' hyperthyroidism. Prospective prediction of ophthalmopathy was tested in an independent validation cohort of 18 to 20 hyperthyroidism patients and some 17 patients who later progressed to ophthalmopathy. The approximately 95 discovery patients were divided at random into training and test sets in a 7:3 ratio. The study also compared thyroid tissue and blood T-cell repertoires from roughly 6 Graves' hyperthyroidism patients. After sampling, hyperthyroidism patients received methimazole starting at 30 mg daily, and ophthalmopathy patients received high-dose intravenous methylprednisolone. According to the paper, TCR Vbeta CDR3 sequencing was carried out on over 130 peripheral blood samples, which came from fewer than 50 ophthalmopathy, under 85 hyperthyroidism and approximately 17 progressor patients.

The TCR beta CDR3 regions were amplified from the RNA transcripts. A first-round RT-PCR of the TCR CDR3 used the HTBI primer set with the Qiagen OneStep RT-PCR kit. A second multiplex PCR round built the libraries, followed by size selection and purification. Sequencing of the libraries was done on an Illumina HiSeq2000 using paired-end 100 bp reads. The paper's processing steps were these. SOAPnuke was used to process the raw data, removing reads that contained adapters or uncalled bases, had a mean Phred below 15, or lacked an exact match to the constant primer or identifier. High-quality paired reads were merged using COPE v1.2.5, and each unique nucleotide sequence was defined as a clonotype. MiTCR v1.1 was used to align the clonotypes against IMGT TRBV, TRBD and TRBJ reference segments. The analysis was restricted to V-J combinations with a frequency above 0.0001, which together covered just over 98% of the repertoires. The TCS score was defined as the ratio of F50 (clonal expansion) to E x V (chaos), calculated using BLOSUM62-based TCRdist between CDR3 peptides within each V-J. Welch's t-statistics and random forest reduced roughly 530 V-J features to 10 to 15, which were used in a naive Bayes classifier (R e1071). TCRdb reworked the public reads: Q25 trimming with fastp, MiXCR clone assembly, productive beta chains retained. Merged by CDR3 protein, the rows form single entries marked with the most common genes and DNA. The V and J calls and clone size are TCRdb's, not the authors'. The sample table shows approximately 590,000 distinct CDR3 sequences, and 46% are seen once. The top ten clones comprise 8.2% of the sample.

Study-wide findings and limitations: No statistical method was used to fix the sample size in advance, and group allocation was not hidden from the investigators. Most expanded thyroid clonotypes (frequency above 0.001) were also found in blood, which suggests that blood repertoires may mirror thyroid immune responses. In cross-validation, a model built on a 13 V-J signature told ophthalmopathy apart from stable hyperthyroidism with approximately 91% sensitivity and about 81% specificity, and in testing the same model reached 80%/75%. In validation, progression to ophthalmopathy was predicted by the model with 70.59% sensitivity and 72.22% specificity, a median of roughly six months before onset.

Graves' hyperthyroidism was defined as stable when no progression to ophthalmopathy occurred over 18 months of follow-up. Hyperthyroidism patients were aged 18 to 65 years and newly diagnosed, with disease duration of less than 2 months. Any patient with an uncontrolled infection, another autoimmune disease, pregnancy or lactation was excluded. Diagnoses were established on the basis of clinical symptoms, serum thyroxine and TRAb, thyroid ultrasound, and orbital computed tomography. Total RNA was extracted with Trizol reagent, and quality was checked on an Agilent 2100 Bioanalyzer. This TCR derives from a woman under 30 with Graves' hyperthyroidism. Donor details come from another sample of the same person, matched by shared clones. Sample: peripheral blood or thyroid tissue (not recorded which). The chain is assembled from TRBV12-5 and TRBJ1-2, with the D segment identity uncertain. CDR3 reads: CASGLPIKGGGYTF. The sequence in DNA is TGTGCTAGTGGTTTGCCCATTAAGGGAGGTGGCTACACCTTC.